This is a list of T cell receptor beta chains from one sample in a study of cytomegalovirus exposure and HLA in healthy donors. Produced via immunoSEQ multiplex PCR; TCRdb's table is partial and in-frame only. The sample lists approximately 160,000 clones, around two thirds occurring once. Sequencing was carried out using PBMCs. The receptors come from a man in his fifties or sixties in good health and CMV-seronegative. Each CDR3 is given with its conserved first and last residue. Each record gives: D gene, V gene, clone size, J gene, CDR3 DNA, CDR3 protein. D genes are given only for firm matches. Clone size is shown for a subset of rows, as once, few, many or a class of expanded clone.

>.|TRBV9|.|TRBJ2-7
TGTGCCAGCAGCGGCCCTGACAGTAAAGAGCAGTACTTC
CASSGPDSKEQYF
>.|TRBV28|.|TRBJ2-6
TGTGCCAGCAGTTTAGGATTTTGGCGGGGTGTAGGGGCCAACGTCCTGACTTTC
CASSLGFWRGVGANVLTF
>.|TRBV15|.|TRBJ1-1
TGTGCCACCAGCAGGAGCGGCACTGAAGCTTTCTTT
CATSRSGTEAFF
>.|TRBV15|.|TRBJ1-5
TGTGCCACCAGCAGAGATCGGGGGGGAAGGGAGCCCCAGCATTTT
CATSRDRGGREPQHF
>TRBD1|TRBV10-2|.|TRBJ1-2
TGCGCCAGCAGACGCCCGGGACAGGGGGATCACGGCTACACCTTC
CASRRPGQGDHGYTF
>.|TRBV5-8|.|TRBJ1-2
TGTGCCAGCAGCCGTGGAGACTACACCTTC
CASSRGDYTF
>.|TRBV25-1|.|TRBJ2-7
TGTGCCAGCAGTGAACCCAACACCTACGAGCAGTACTTC
CASSEPNTYEQYF
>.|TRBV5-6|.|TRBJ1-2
TGTGCCAGCAGCAGGGACAACCAAGTCTATGGCTACACCTTC
CASSRDNQVYGYTF
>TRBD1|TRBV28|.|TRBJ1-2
TGTGCTGGGACAGGGGGGGACCTTAACTATGGCTACACCTTC
CAGTGGDLNYGYTF
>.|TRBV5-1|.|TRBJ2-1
TGCGCCAGCAGCTTGACTGCGGGAACCGACAATGAGCAGTTCTTC
CASSLTAGTDNEQFF
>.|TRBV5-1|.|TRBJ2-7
TGCGCCAGCAGCTTGGCAGGGACACCGAAAAGCTACGAGCAGTACTTC
CASSLAGTPKSYEQYF
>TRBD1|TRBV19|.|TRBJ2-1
TGTGCCAGTCAGAGCTACGGGACAGGAGGCAATGAGCAGTTCTTC
CASQSYGTGGNEQFF
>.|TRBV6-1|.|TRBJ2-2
TGTGCCAGCAGGGACAGTAACACCGGGGAGCTGTTTTTT
CASRDSNTGELFF
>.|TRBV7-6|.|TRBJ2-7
TGTGCCAGCAGCCCACCTAGGGGACACGAGCAGTACTTC
CASSPPRGHEQYF
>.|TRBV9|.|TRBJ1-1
TGTGCCAGCAGCCCGAGGGGGGGCCGAAACACTGAAGCTTTCTTT
CASSPRGGRNTEAFF
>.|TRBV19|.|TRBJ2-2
TGTGCCAGTAGGGACCGCGAGGGTCTCGGGGAGCTGTTTTTT
CASRDREGLGELFF
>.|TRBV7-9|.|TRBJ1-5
TGTGCCAGCAGCTTAGAAGGGTCAAGGAGGCAGCCCCAGCATTTT
CASSLEGSRRQPQHF
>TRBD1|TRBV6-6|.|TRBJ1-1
TGTGCCAGCAGTTATACGGGACAGGGGGTGGGCACTGAAGCTTTCTTT
CASSYTGQGVGTEAFF
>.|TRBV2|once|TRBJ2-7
TGTGCCAGCAGTGGGTCGACAGACGAGCAGTACTTC
CASSGSTDEQYF
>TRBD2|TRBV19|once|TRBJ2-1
TGTGCCAGTAGTCCTAAATCGGGACTAGCGGGAACACACAATGAGCAGTTCTTC
CASSPKSGLAGTHNEQFF
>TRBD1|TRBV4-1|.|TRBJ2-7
TGCGCCAGCAGCCAACGGACAGGGGACACCTACGAGCAGTACTTC
CASSQRTGDTYEQYF
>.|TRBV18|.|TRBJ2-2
TGTGCCAGCTCACGTCAGAACACCGGGGAGCTGTTTTTT
CASSRQNTGELFF
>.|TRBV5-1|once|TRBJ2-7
TGCGCCAGCAGCTTGGGGACTGTCCCCAATTACGAGCAGTACTTC
CASSLGTVPNYEQYF
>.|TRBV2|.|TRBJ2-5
TGTGCCAGCAGCCGCTCCTCTAGTCCCCAAGAGACCCAGTACTTC
CASSRSSSPQETQYF
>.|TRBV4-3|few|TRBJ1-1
TGCGCCAGCAGCCCATGGGGCGGGGGTGGGACTGAAGCTTTCTTT
CASSPWGGGGTEAFF
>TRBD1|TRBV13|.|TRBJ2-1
TGTGCCAGCAGCTTACCACCCCCCGGGACAGGGCAGTTCTTC
CASSLPPPGTGQFF
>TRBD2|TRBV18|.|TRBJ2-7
TGTGCCAGCTCACAAAGCGGGGGTGTCTACGAGCAGTACTTC
CASSQSGGVYEQYF
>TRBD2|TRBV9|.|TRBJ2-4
TGTGCCAGCAGCGTCCGGGGGGATACAGTAACCAAAAACATTCAGTACTTC
CASSVRGDTVTKNIQYF
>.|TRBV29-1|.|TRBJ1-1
TGCAGCGGGGAGGTCGGAAAAAACACTGAAGCTTTCTTT
CSGEVGKNTEAFF
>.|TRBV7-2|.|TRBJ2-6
TGTGCCAGCAGTCTAGGCTCTGGGGCCAACGTCCTGACTTTC
CASSLGSGANVLTF
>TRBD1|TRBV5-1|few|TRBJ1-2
TGCGCCAGCAGCTTGAATAACGGACAGGGACGCGGCTACACCTTC
CASSLNNGQGRGYTF
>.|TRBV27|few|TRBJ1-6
TGTGCCAGCAGTTCCGGGACAAGGACCATCCTTCCATATAATTCACCCCTCCACTTT
CASSSGTRTILPYNSPLHF
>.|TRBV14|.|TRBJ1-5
TGTGCCAGCAGCCAAGGTTCCGGGATCAATCAGCCCCAGCATTTT
CASSQGSGINQPQHF
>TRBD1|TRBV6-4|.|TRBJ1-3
TGTGCCAGCAGGGGACAGGGGGAAGGAAACACCATATATTTT
CASRGQGEGNTIYF
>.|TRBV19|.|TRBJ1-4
TGTGCCAGTAGTCACCCGGAGGCAACTAATGAAAAACTGTTTTTT
CASSHPEATNEKLFF
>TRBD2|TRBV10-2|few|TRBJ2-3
TGCGCCTCCGACGACGGACTAGCGGGGGTGCTATCAGGAGATACGCAGTATTTT
CASDDGLAGVLSGDTQYF
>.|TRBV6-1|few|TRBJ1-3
TGTGCCAGCAGTGACAGATTAGGAAACACCATATATTTT
CASSDRLGNTIYF
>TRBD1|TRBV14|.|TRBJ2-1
TGTGCCAGCAGCCAAGCGACGCTACAGGGGTATGAGCAGTTCTTC
CASSQATLQGYEQFF
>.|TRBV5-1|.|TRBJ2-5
TGCGCCAGCAGCTTGATGGTGGTGGGCACACAAGAGACCCAGTACTTC
CASSLMVVGTQETQYF
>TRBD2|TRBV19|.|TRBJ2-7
TGTGCCAGTAGTATAGATCGAGGTAGCGGGACCTACGAGCAGTACTTC
CASSIDRGSGTYEQYF
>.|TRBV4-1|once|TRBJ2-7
TGCGCCAGCAGCCAAGGGGAGTTAACTAATCCTCACGAGCAGTACTTC
CASSQGELTNPHEQYF